A single sample gave rise to the 24 T cell receptor beta chains below, sequenced in a study of T cell responses to AZD1222 COVID-19 vaccine. Some clones are missing from TCRdb's copy, which holds only in-frame ones; the method was immunoSEQ multiplex PCR. The sample yields more than 100,000 clones, about 90% seen once. The sample here was peripheral blood, taken on day 0 of AZD1222 vaccination. Receptors were obtained from an adult in good health.

The chain recombines TRBV28 with TRBJ1-1, with D perhaps TRBD1 (5 bases). CDR3 size: 15 residues. Germline lookup yields CDR1 MDHEN and CDR2 SYDVKM. Trimming removed 3 bases at V and 3 bases at J, with 14 bases between. CDR3 nucleotide sequence: TGTGCCAGCAGTTTGGGAAGGGGTTACGACACTGAAGCTTTCTTT. Amino acid sequence: CASSLGRGYDTEAFF.

The rearrangement uses TRBV11-3 and TRBJ2-1, with 12 positions matching TRBD1. CDR1 and CDR2 (germline): SGHNT, YENEEA. The CDR3 has 15 amino acids. V lost 1 base, J lost 9 bases, and 4 bases stayed unmatched. The CDR3 nucleotides read TGTGCCAGCAGCTTAGGGGACAGGGGGCTCAGTGAGCAGTTCTTC. This encodes CASSLGDRGLSEQFF.

The chain is built from TRBV9 and TRBJ2-5; D might be TRBD1 or TRBD2, each matching 6 bases. The V gene lost 4 bases and the J gene lost 5 bases, with 15 bases spanning the gap. The CDR3 loop spans 14 amino acids. Germline loops: CDR1 SGDLS, CDR2 YYNGEE. The CDR3 region is CASSPTSQGETQYF. For the CDR3, the DNA is TGTGCCAGCAGCCCGACTAGTCAGGGGGAGACCCAGTACTTC.

This chain links TRBV9 with TRBJ2-5; possible D gene TRBD2, 6 bases. Germline V gene sequence: CDR1 SGDLS, CDR2 YYNGEE. Trimming left V 4 bases short and J 2 bases short, with 15 bases between. CDR3 length: 15 residues. For the CDR3, the DNA is TGTGCCAGCAGCCGTAGAGGGGACTTTCAAGAGACCCAGTACTTC. Amino acids: CASSRRGDFQETQYF.

The V gene is TRBV6-2 or TRBV6-3, the J gene TRBJ2-5; D ambiguous. Germline V gives CDR1 MNHEY, CDR2 SVGEGT. V was trimmed by 2 bases and J by 2 bases, leaving 6 bases between them. The CDR3 runs to 13 residues. The CDR3 DNA reads TGTGCCAGCAGTTACACACCTCAAGAGACCCAGTACTTC. Its translation: CASSYTPQETQYF.

A few counts support this clone. V gene TRBV6-4 combines with J gene TRBJ2-1; TRBD2 aligns across 11 bases. Germline trimming cut 0 bases from V and 6 bases from J; bases unmatched to any gene: 4. CDR1 MRHNA and CDR2 SNTAGT come from the germline V gene. The CDR3 sequence is 16 residues long. CDR3 coding DNA: TGTGCCAGCAGTGACTCCGCTAGCGGGGGGTTCAATGAGCAGTTCTTC. It yields the protein CASSDSASGGFNEQFF.

The rearrangement uses TRBV5-6 and TRBJ1-2; D might be TRBD1 (5 bases). The germline gives CDR1 SGHDT, CDR2 YYEEEE. The CDR3 is 17 residues long. Deletions cut 5 bases from V and 4 bases from J, with 24 bases between. CDR3 sequence (DNA): TGTGCCAGCAGGAATGGAGGGGAGGCCCTTGGTCCCTATGGCTACACCTTC. Protein: CASRNGGEALGPYGYTF.

The V and J genes are TRBV9 and TRBJ2-3; D is possibly TRBD2 (6 bases). The CDR3 extends over 15 amino acids. Germline values: CDR1 SGDLS, CDR2 YYNGEE. Trimming pared 4 bases from V and 6 bases from J, leaving 18 bases between. The CDR3 sequence: CASSILAGPADTQYF. The DNA for the CDR3 is TGTGCCAGCAGCATCCTGGCGGGGCCCGCGGATACGCAGTATTTT.

The chain employs TRBV3-1 (or the pseudogene TRBV3-2) and TRBJ2-3; no definite D call. The V gene's germline CDR1 is LGHDT and CDR2 YNNKEL (reference sequence). The ends were cut back, 1 base at V and 2 bases at J, with 10 bases in the middle. CDR3 size: 15 residues. The CDR3 DNA sequence: TGTGCCAGCAGCCAAGTTTGGCGGCCCACAGATACGCAGTATTTT. This codes for CASSQVWRPTDTQYF.

The V and J genes are TRBV6-1 and TRBJ2-3, with 10 bases that match TRBD2. This CDR3 is 17 amino acids long. Per germline, CDR1 MNHNS and CDR2 SASEGT. With V trimmed by 3 bases and J by 2 bases, 8 bases remained unmatched. This chain's CDR3 is CASSEDLAGVNTDTQYF. DNA for the CDR3: TGTGCCAGCAGTGAGGACCTAGCGGGGGTGAACACAGATACGCAGTATTTT.

The chain carries TRBV4-3 and TRBJ2-1; 7 bases are shared with TRBD2. The CDR3 totals 16 residues. The trim removed 2 bases at V and 5 bases at J, leaving 9 bases unmatched. Germline CDR1 LGHNA, CDR2 YSLEER. The CDR3 nucleotides are TGCGCCAGCAGCCAATTACCGGGACTACGAAACAATGAGCAGTTCTTC. Its protein is CASSQLPGLRNNEQFF.

This sequence joins TRBV9 and TRBJ2-1, with D perhaps matching TRBD1 or TRBD2 (6 bases each). V lost 0 bases and J lost 1, with 8 bases in between. This CDR3 region has 15 residues. Germline CDR1 is SGDLS and CDR2 is YYNGEE. The chain's CDR3 is CASSVGGASYNEQFF. Written as DNA, the CDR3 is TGTGCCAGCAGCGTAGGGGGGGCGTCCTACAATGAGCAGTTCTTC.

The chain combines TRBV19 with TRBJ1-1; tentative D call: TRBD1 (5 bases). The CDR3 spans 21 residues. Trimming took 3 bases from V and 4 from J, leaving 33 bases between them. Germline V lookup: CDR1 LNHDA, CDR2 SQIVND (reference sequence). The CDR3 DNA reads as TGTGCCAGTAGTATGTATAGGGTTTTGACGGGGACCGGGACGGGAAGCACTGAAGCTTTCTTT. Translation: CASSMYRVLTGTGTGSTEAFF.

V is TRBV6-1 and J is TRBJ2-7, with D perhaps given as TRBD1 or TRBD2 (5 bases each). CDR1 is MNHNS and CDR2 is SASEGT in the germline V gene. This CDR3 spans 15 amino acids. With 1 base removed from V and 3 bases from J, the gap between germline ends came to 13 bases. The CDR3 DNA is TGTGCCAGCAGTGAAGTATGGGACGGACTCTACGAGCAGTACTTC. Its protein product is CASSEVWDGLYEQYF.

V is TRBV12-2 and J is TRBJ1-2; the table assigns TRBD1, which was not confirmed against the DNA. TRBV12-2 is a known pseudogene. The CDR3 runs to 16 residues. DNA of the CDR3: TGTGCAAGTCGCTTAGCGCCGACAGGGACTAACTATGGCTACACCTTC. Translated, it gives CASRLAPTGTNYGYTF.

The chain has TRBV18 and TRBJ1-2; no reliable D call. V was trimmed by 2 bases and J by 4 bases, leaving 14 bases between them. Germline CDR1 and CDR2: KGHSH and LQKENI. The CDR3 consists of 15 residues. CDR3 DNA sequence: TGTGCCAGCTCACCATCCTTAGGGTTGGGCTATGGCTACACCTTC. Protein product: CASSPSLGLGYGYTF.

This clone was observed a handful of times. The V and J genes are TRBV10-2 and TRBJ2-5; D is possibly TRBD2 (5 bases). Deletions cut 1 base from V and 1 base from J, with 10 bases between. Looked up from germline, CDR1 is WSHSY and CDR2 is SAAADI. The CDR3 consists of 15 residues. The CDR3 is CASSEYRGAQETQYF. The CDR3 DNA follows: TGCGCCAGCAGTGAGTACCGGGGAGCCCAAGAGACCCAGTACTTC.

The V and J genes are TRBV7-2 and TRBJ1-1, with D unclear. Germline assignment: CDR1 SGHTA and CDR2 FQGNSA. This CDR3 is built from 13 residues. V gave up 2 bases and J gave up 1 base, with 5 bases separating them. The CDR3 DNA sequence: TGTGCCAGCAGCTTAACAGAGAACACTGAAGCTTTCTTT. It specifies CASSLTENTEAFF. Filled out from reference TRBV7-2 and TRBJ1-1, the complete variable domain reads GAGVSQSPSNKVTEKGKDVELRCDPISGHTALYWYRQSLGQGLEFLIYFQGNSAPDKSGLPSDRFSAERTGGSVSTLTIQRTQQEDSAVYLCASSLTENTEAFFGQGTRLTVV.

V gene TRBV27 combines with J gene TRBJ1-4; D unclear. This CDR3 is built from 15 residues. V lost 2 bases to trimming and J lost 3 bases, with 10 bases between them. Germline V CDR1 and CDR2: MNHEY, SMNVEV (reference sequence). In nucleotides, the CDR3 is TGTGCCAGCAGTTTAGGACGGACGGCTAATGAAAAACTGTTTTTT. Its protein product is CASSLGRTANEKLFF.

The chain joins TRBV15 to TRBJ1-1, with 8 bases matching TRBD1. CDR1 and CDR2 from the germline V gene are LNHNV and YYDKDF (reference sequence). V was pared by 4 bases and J by 5 bases, with 9 bases of the junction left unmatched. The length of the CDR3 is 15 residues. The CDR3 nucleotides are TGTGCCACCAGCATCGGGCAGGGGGCTGGTACTGAAGCTTTCTTT. Residues: CATSIGQGAGTEAFF.

The V call is TRBV7-3, the J call TRBJ2-3; TRBD2 matches at 8 bases. The CDR3 runs to 15 residues. The ends lost 5 bases at V and 6 bases at J; junction bases unmatched: 10. Germline loops: CDR1 SGHTA, CDR2 FQGTGA. CDR3 in amino acids: CASSLPSGGADTQYF. The DNA for the CDR3 is TGTGCCAGCAGCCTCCCTTCGGGGGGGGCTGATACGCAGTATTTT.

The gene calls are TRBV7-8 and TRBJ1-2; no reliable D call. Germline V gene data show CDR1 as SGHVS and CDR2 as FQNEAQ. V dropped 2 bases and J dropped 4 bases, with 8 bases sitting between them. CDR3 length: 13 amino acids. The CDR3 coding sequence is TGTGCCAGCAGCTTAAGGGCCCCCTATGGCTACACCTTC. It yields the protein CASSLRAPYGYTF.

The gene calls are TRBV12-3 or TRBV12-4 and TRBJ2-1; D ambiguous. This CDR3 is built from 11 residues. V dropped 7 bases and J dropped 6 bases, with 7 bases sitting between them. The DNA of the CDR3 is TGTGCCAGCACCGGGCTCAATGAGCAGTTCTTC. Residues: CASTGLNEQFF.

This chain connects TRBV4-1 to TRBJ1-4, with 10 bases that match TRBD1. The V segment lost 0 bases and the J segment 11 bases; nucleotides outside the gene matches: 6. The germline gives CDR1 MGHRA, CDR2 YSYEKL. This CDR3 has 15 residues. The CDR3 coding sequence is TGCGCCAGCAGCCAAGAGTTCGACAGGGGGCGTAAACTGTTTTTT. This codes for CASSQEFDRGRKLFF.